A single T cell receptor (beta chain) is shown here with its context. What it recognizes is unknown. Germline CDR1 and CDR2: MNHNY and SVGAGI (reference sequence). This CDR3 has 15 residues. Trimming took off 4 bases at V and 2 bases at J, with 14 bases between the two ends. This sample was taken from a study of graft-versus-host responses after intestinal transplantation. Background on the study: Transplants were multivisceral, liver-intestinal, or isolated intestinal. Study results and caveats: Early post-transplant HvG declines showed an association with peak circulating GvH clone levels. High graft-versus-host to host-versus-graft clonal ratios were found in allografts of patients who had graft-donor T cell macrochimerism. Recipient marrow harbored GvH clones, some of which surfaced first in ileum or blood.

TCRdb's copy holds only in-frame clones and misses some; the assay was immunoSEQ multiplex PCR. The sample records approximately 130,000 clones, approximately 90% being singletons. V gene TRBV6-6 combines with J gene TRBJ2-5; D gene ambiguous. This material consisted of unstimulated CD4+ T cells sorted from spleen or lymph node cells, taken before intestinal transplant. This receptor was identified in a human donor who received an intestinal transplant. CDR3 coding DNA: TGTGCCAGCAGTTCCCCCTGGACGGAGCAAGAGACCCAGTACTTC. Its translation is CASSSPWTEQETQYF.